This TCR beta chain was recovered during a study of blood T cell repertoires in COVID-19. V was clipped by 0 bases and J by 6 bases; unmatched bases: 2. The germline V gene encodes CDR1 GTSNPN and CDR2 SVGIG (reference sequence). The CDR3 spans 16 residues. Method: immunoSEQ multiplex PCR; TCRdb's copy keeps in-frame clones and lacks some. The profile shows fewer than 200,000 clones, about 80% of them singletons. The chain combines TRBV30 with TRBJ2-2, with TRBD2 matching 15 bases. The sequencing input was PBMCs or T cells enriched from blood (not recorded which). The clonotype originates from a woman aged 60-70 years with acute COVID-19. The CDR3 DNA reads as TGTGCCTGGAGTGTAGGGACTAGCGGGAGGCCCGGGGAGCTGTTTTTT. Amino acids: CAWSVGTSGRPGELFF.